This TCR beta chain stems from a study of blood T cells in healthy people across ages. Per-sample PBMC isolation yielded at least 6.5 million cells. Each sample yielded at least 6 micrograms of PBMC total RNA. The ends were cut back, 0 bases at V and 1 base at J, with 15 bases in the middle. The CDR3 sequence is 17 residues long. Germline CDR1 is LGHNA and CDR2 is YSLEER. Study-wide results and limits: What prevented conclusive comparison of naive and antigen-experienced cells was that PBMCs were unsorted. Per-million-T-cell TCR beta diversity fell roughly linearly with age.

This clonotype was counted once. Its target is not known. Using a J-beta primer mix together with a sample-barcoded 5' primer, a second PCR was run for about 6 to 11 cycles. TCRdb fed the 5' RACE reads into MiXCR, producing one record per CDR3 protein. In the table there are about 1.1 million distinct CDR3 sequences, 35% to 45% of which are singletons. The sample comprised blood. This sequence was found in a young man in good health. V usage is TRBV4-3 and J usage is TRBJ1-1, with no clear D. As DNA, the CDR3 is TGCGCCAGCAGCCAAGACCCACGGCCGCGGGCGAACACTGAAGCTTTCTTT. Translating gives CASSQDPRPRANTEAFF.